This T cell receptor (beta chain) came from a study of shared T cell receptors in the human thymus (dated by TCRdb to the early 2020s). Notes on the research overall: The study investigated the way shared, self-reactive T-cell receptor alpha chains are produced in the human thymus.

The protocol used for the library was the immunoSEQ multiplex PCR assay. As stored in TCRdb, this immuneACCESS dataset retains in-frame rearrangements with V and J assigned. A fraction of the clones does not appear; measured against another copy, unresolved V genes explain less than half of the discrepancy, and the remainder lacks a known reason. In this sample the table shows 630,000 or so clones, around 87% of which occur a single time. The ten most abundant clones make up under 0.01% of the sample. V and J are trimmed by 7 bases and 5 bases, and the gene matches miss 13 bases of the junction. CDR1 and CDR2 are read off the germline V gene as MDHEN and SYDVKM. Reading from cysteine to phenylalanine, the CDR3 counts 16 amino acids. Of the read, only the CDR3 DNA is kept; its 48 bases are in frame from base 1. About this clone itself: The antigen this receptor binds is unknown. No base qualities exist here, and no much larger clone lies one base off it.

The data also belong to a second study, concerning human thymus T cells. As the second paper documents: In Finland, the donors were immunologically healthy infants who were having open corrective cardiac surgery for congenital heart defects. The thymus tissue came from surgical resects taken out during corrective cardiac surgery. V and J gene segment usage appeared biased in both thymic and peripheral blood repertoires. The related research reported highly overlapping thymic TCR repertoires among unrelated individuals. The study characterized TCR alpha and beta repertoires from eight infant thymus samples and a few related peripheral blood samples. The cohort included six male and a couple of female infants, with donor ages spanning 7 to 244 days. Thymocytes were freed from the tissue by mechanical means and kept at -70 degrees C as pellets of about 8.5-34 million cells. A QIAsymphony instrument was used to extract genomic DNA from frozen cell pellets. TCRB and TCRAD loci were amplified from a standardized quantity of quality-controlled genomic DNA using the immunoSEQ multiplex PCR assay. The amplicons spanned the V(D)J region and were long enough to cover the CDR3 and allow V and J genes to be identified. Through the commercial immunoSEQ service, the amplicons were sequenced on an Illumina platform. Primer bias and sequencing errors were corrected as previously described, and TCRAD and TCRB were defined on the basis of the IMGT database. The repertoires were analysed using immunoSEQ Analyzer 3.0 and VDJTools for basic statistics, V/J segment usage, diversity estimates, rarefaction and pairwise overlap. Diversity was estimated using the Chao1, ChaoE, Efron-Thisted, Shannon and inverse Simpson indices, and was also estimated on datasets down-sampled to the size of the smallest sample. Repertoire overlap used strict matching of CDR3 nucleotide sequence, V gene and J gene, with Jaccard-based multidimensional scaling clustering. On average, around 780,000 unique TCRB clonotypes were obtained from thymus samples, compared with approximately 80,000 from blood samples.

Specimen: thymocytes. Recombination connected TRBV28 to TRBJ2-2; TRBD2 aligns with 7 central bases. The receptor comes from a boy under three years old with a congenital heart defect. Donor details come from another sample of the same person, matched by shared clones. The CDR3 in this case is CASMNGTSELTGELFF. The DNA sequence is TGTGCCAGCATGAACGGCACTAGCGAACTAACCGGGGAGCTGTTTTTT.